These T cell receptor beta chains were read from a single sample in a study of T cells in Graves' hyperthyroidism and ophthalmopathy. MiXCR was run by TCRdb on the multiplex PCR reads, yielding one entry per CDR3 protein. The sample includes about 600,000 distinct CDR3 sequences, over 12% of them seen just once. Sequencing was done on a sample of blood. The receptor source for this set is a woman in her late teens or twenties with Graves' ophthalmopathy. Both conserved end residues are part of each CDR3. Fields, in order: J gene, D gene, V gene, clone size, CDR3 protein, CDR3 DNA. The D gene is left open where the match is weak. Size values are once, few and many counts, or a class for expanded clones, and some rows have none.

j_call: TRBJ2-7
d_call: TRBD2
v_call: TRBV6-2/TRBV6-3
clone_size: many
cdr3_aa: CASIRTSDYEQYF
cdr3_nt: TGTGCCAGCATAAGGACTAGCGATTACGAGCAGTACTTC

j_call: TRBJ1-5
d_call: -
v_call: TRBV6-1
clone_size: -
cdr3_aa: CASSEGRGYSNQPQHF
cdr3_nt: TGTGCCAGCAGTGAAGGGCGGGGTTATAGCAATCAGCCCCAGCATTTT

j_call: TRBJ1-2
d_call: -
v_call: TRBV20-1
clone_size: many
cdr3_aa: CSAREGGTYYGYTF
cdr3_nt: TGCAGTGCTAGAGAAGGGGGGACCTACTATGGCTACACCTTC

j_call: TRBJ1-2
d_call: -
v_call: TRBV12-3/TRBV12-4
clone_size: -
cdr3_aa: CASSLAALYGYTF
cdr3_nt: TGTGCCAGCAGTTTAGCCGCGTTGTATGGCTACACCTTC

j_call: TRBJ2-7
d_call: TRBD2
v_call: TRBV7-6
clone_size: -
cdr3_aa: CASSETGTSGKGQYF
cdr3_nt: TGTGCCAGCAGTGAAACCGGGACTAGCGGGAAGGGGCAGTACTTC

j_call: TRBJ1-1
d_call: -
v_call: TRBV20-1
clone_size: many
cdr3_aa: CSARDRMNTEAFF
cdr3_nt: TGCAGTGCTAGAGATCGGATGAACACTGAAGCTTTCTTT

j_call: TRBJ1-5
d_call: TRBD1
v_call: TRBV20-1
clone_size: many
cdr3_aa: CSARPPDRGGQPQHF
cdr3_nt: TGCAGTGCTCGCCCTCCGGACAGGGGCGGCCAGCCCCAGCATTTT

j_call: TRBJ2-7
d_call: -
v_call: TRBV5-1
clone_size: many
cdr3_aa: CASSLVFGGPYEQYF
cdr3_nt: TGCGCCAGCAGCTTGGTATTCGGGGGGCCCTACGAGCAGTACTTC

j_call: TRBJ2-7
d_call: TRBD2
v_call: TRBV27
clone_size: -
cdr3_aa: CASGSGSYEQYF
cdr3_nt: TGTGCCAGCGGTAGCGGGAGTTACGAGCAGTACTTC

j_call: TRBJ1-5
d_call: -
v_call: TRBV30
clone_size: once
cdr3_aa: CACSLGGDQPQHF
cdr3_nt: TGTGCCTGTTCCCTTGGGGGAGATCAGCCCCAGCATTTT

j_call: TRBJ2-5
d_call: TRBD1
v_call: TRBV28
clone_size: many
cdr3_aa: CASSSGQGAEETQYF
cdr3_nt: TGTGCCAGCAGTTCGGGACAGGGGGCCGAAGAGACCCAGTACTTC

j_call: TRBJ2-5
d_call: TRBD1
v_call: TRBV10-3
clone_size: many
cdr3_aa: CAISESRTGRPGETQYF
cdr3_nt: TGTGCCATCAGTGAGTCAAGGACAGGTCGGCCTGGGGAGACCCAGTACTTC

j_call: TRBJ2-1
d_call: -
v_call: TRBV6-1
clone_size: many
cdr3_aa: CASRTWAGNRNDEQFF
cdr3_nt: TGTGCCAGCAGGACCTGGGCGGGGAATAGGAACGATGAGCAGTTCTTC

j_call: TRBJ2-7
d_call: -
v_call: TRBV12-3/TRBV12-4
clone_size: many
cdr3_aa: CASSFPNGVHGEQYF
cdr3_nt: TGTGCCAGCAGTTTTCCTAACGGTGTACACGGGGAGCAGTACTTC

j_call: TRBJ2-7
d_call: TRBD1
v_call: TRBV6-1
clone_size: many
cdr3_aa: CASRLLGTGLYEQYF
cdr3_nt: TGTGCCAGCAGACTGCTCGGGACAGGTCTCTACGAGCAGTACTTC

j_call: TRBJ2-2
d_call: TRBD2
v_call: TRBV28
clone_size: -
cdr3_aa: CASSSYQRGQHTGELFF
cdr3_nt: TGTGCCAGCAGTTCTTACCAGCGGGGCCAGCACACCGGGGAGCTGTTTTTT

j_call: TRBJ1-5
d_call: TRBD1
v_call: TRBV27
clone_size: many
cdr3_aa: CASKGQGRNQPQHF
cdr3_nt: TGTGCCAGTAAAGGACAGGGCAGGAATCAGCCCCAGCATTTT